This is a list of T cell receptor beta chains from one sample in a study of T cell repertoires in cytomegalovirus infection. TCRdb fed the reads into MiXCR, producing one record per CDR3 protein. The sample holds about 7,500 distinct CDR3 sequences; 55% are singletons and the top ten take roughly four fifths. For these receptors, no antigen is known. The specimen was PBMCs, sequenced either directly or after in vitro stimulation (not recorded which). These receptors were collected from a human donor in good health (CMV status not recorded). Some clones in this sample may be carry-over from other donors' samples. CDR3s include the opening cysteine and the closing phenylalanine or tryptophan. D genes are given only for firm matches. For some rows the clone size is stated as once, few or many, or as a class when expanded; others skip it.

V	D	size	J	DNA	CDR3
TRBV7-6	NA	NA	TRBJ1-5	TGTTCCAGCAGCCCCGAAACATACATCAATCAGCCCAAGCATTTT	CSSSPETYINQPKHF
TRBV12-3/TRBV12-4	NA	NA	TRBJ2-1	TGTGCCAGAAGACCGGGACTCTACAATGATAAGTTCTTC	CARRPGLYNDKFF
TRBV7-9	TRBD1	NA	TRBJ2-7	TGTTCCAGCAGCACGGGACAGACTTTCAACGATCAGTACTTC	CSSSTGQTFNDQYF
TRBV9	TRBD2	NA	TRBJ2-2	TGTGCCAGCAGCCGGGGAGGGGCGACCGGGGAGCTGTTTTTT	CASSRGGATGELFF
TRBV7-2	TRBD2	few	TRBJ2-5	TGTGCCAGCAGCTTGGGCGGGAGCGTTAGAGAGACCCAGTACTTC	CASSLGGSVRETQYF
TRBV6-1	NA	few	TRBJ1-4	TGTGCCAGTAGATCGGTTTGGAGCGAAAAACTGTTTTTT	CASRSVWSEKLFF
TRBV27	NA	NA	TRBJ2-2	TGTGCCAGCAGACTGGCCTTAGGACAGAACACCGGGGAGCTGTTTTTT	CASRLALGQNTGELFF
TRBV10-3	NA	once	TRBJ1-5	TGTGCCATCAGTGCGTCGGACCAGGGGAGTGACGAGACTCGCACTAAGCACCAGCATTTT	CAISASDQGSDETRTKHQHF
TRBV9	NA	many	TRBJ2-2	TGTGCCAGCAGCGCAGGGGATTCAACCGGGGAGCTGTTTTTT	CASSAGDSTGELFF
TRBV7-2	TRBD1	NA	TRBJ1-2	TGTGCCAGCAGCTTAGGGGCCGTCCCTCCGACAGGGTTGGGTAGTTGCTACACCTTC	CASSLGAVPPTGLGSCYTF
TRBV7-9	NA	once	TRBJ2-1	TGTGCCAGCAGCTTGGTGGGAATATACACCAACAATGAGCCGTTATTC	CASSLVGIYTNNEPLF
TRBV7-9	NA	NA	TRBJ1-1	TGTTCCAGCAGCTTGAAGCTGGGGGCGCGAACTGAAGATTTCTTT	CSSSLKLGARTEDFF
TRBV6-4	NA	few	TRBJ2-3	TGTGCCAGCAGTGACTCTGGGGGTACAGGCACAGATACGCAGTATTTT	CASSDSGGTGTDTQYF
TRBV7-9	NA	NA	TRBJ2-7	TGTGCCAGCAGCCTCCCTATCCGCGACAGAGGATCCTACGAGCAGTACTTC	CASSLPIRDRGSYEQYF
TRBV7-8	NA	NA	TRBJ2-2	TGTGCCAGCAGCGCACTACTCCCAGGGGACGCGGACACCGGGGAGCTGTTTTTT	CASSALLPGDADTGELFF
TRBV7-6	TRBD1	once	TRBJ1-3	TGTGCCAGCAGCCGAGACCACAGGGGGCACGGAAACACCATATATTTT	CASSRDHRGHGNTIYF
TRBV7-8	NA	few	TRBJ2-7	TGTGCCAGCAGCAAAGGCGGAGAGACAGCCATCTACGAGCAGTACTTC	CASSKGGETAIYEQYF
TRBV5-4	TRBD2	few	TRBJ2-3	TGTGCCAGCAGCGCCTGGACTAGCGGGCCTAGCACAGATACGCAGTATTTT	CASSAWTSGPSTDTQYF
TRBV7-3	NA	many	TRBJ2-2	TGTGCCAGCAGCTTGGACAGTTACACCGGGGAGCTGTTTTTT	CASSLDSYTGELFF
TRBV7-8	NA	NA	TRBJ2-2	TGTGCCAGCAGCCTTCTGGAAGGCACCGGGGAGCTGTTTTTT	CASSLLEGTGELFF
TRBV12-3/TRBV12-4	NA	NA	TRBJ2-7	TGTGCCAGCAGTCGACTCGGGGGGCCCTACGAGCAGTACTTC	CASSRLGGPYEQYF
TRBV5-1	TRBD1	many	TRBJ2-2	TGCGCCAGCAGCACCCTACAGGGGGACACCGGGGAGCTGTTTTTT	CASSTLQGDTGELFF
TRBV7-2	TRBD2	NA	TRBJ2-3	TGTGCCAGCAGCTACTCACGGGAGGGTTGGGATACGCAGTATTTT	CASSYSREGWDTQYF
TRBV12-3/TRBV12-4	NA	once	TRBJ2-1	TGTGCCAGCAGTTTGTACGGGGCTAATGAGCAGTTCTTC	CASSLYGANEQFF
TRBV7-3	NA	NA	TRBJ1-1	TGTGCCAGCAGCTTCGGACTTAACACTGAAGCTTTCTTT	CASSFGLNTEAFF
TRBV19	NA	NA	TRBJ2-7	TGTGCCATGAGTGGGGGGCAGCCCTACGAGCAGTACTTC	CAMSGGQPYEQYF